The 12 T cell receptor beta chains below were found in one sample sequenced in a study of CD8 T cells in ankylosing spondylitis. One entry per CDR3 protein, called by TCRdb with MiXCR from the 5' RACE reads. The sample includes around 280,000 distinct CDR3 sequences, around 18% seen only once; the top ten take about 8.2%. Sequencing was carried out using blood, either unsorted or a sorted T cell fraction (not recorded which). Receptors were obtained from a male donor with ankylosing spondylitis or in good health (not recorded which).

This clonotype was observed a few times. The rearrangement links TRBV28 to TRBJ2-1, with 7 bases fitting TRBD1. CDR3 length: 14 amino acids. V lost 6 bases to trimming and J lost 8 bases; unmatched junction nucleotides: 10. Looked up from germline, CDR1 is MDHEN and CDR2 is SYDVKM. The CDR3: CASRNRGPGDEQFF. Written as DNA, the CDR3 is TGTGCCAGCAGAAACAGGGGCCCGGGTGATGAGCAGTTCTTC.

This clonotype turned up a few times. The rearrangement links TRBV5-1 to TRBJ2-3, with 14 bases lining up with TRBD2. The V gene's germline CDR1 is SGHRS and CDR2 YFSETQ. Trimming cost V 4 bases and J 6 bases; bases outside gene matches: 7. The CDR3 has 16 amino acids. The CDR3 protein is CASSPPGLAGADTQYF. The DNA of the CDR3 is TGCGCCAGCAGCCCGCCGGGACTAGCGGGAGCGGATACGCAGTATTTT.

This clonotype was found a few times. The chain joins TRBV4-1 to TRBJ2-2; D uncertain. This CDR3 is 13 amino acids long. The ends were cut back, 0 bases at V and 5 bases at J, with 4 bases in the middle. The germline V gene encodes CDR1 MGHRA and CDR2 YSYEKL. This CDR3 reads CASSQDPTGELFF. The CDR3, as DNA: TGCGCCAGCAGCCAAGATCCAACCGGGGAGCTGTTTTTT.

This clonotype was recorded a few times. The chain has TRBV5-1 and TRBJ2-1; unclear D gene. The CDR3 covers 16 residues. Germline V lookup: CDR1 SGHRS, CDR2 YFSETQ. Trimming took off 4 bases at V and 4 bases at J, with 18 bases between the two ends. The CDR3 here is CASSVDPPEAYNEQFF. The CDR3 coding sequence is TGCGCCAGCAGCGTGGACCCCCCCGAGGCTTACAATGAGCAGTTCTTC.

The rearrangement joins TRBV7-2 to TRBJ1-5; D not certain. The CDR3 totals 15 residues. V lost 1 base to trimming and J lost 0 bases, with 7 bases between them. Germline V gives CDR1 SGHTA, CDR2 FQGNSA. The CDR3 region has the DNA TGTGCCAGCAGCTTAGGCAAGAATAGCAATCAGCCCCAGCATTTT. It yields the protein CASSLGKNSNQPQHF.

The chain links TRBV30 to TRBJ2-7; perhaps TRBD1 as D (6 bases). The V and J ends lost 5 bases and 6 bases respectively, with 11 bases between them. The CDR3 is 11 residues long. The V gene's germline CDR1 is GTSNPN and CDR2 SVGIG (reference sequence). CDR3 sequence reads: CAWGQGSEQYV. CDR3 DNA: TGTGCCTGGGGGCAGGGGAGCGAGCAGTACGTC.

Only a few counts were recorded for this clonotype. V and J are TRBV7-9 and TRBJ2-5, with TRBD1 identical over 7 bases. V lost 5 bases to trimming and J lost 5 bases; unmatched junction nucleotides: 11. CDR1 is SEHNR and CDR2 is FQNEAQ in the germline V gene (reference sequence). This CDR3 is built from 15 residues. The CDR3 loop reads CASSPEGDRVETQYF. Here the CDR3 DNA reads TGTGCCAGCAGCCCCGAGGGAGACAGGGTCGAGACCCAGTACTTC.

In its sample, this clonotype was seen a few times. The rearrangement uses TRBV20-1 and TRBJ1-6, with D perhaps TRBD1 (6 bases). The germline V gene has CDR1 DFQATT and CDR2 SNEGSKA (reference sequence). Trimming cost V 2 bases and J 7 bases, with 21 bases left between them. This CDR3 has 17 amino acids. CDR3 DNA sequence: TGCAGTGCTAGAAGGGGTTGGGGCAGGGGAGACAATTCACCCCTCCACTTT. This codes for CSARRGWGRGDNSPLHF.

This clonotype was counted at least ten times. V usage is TRBV7-6 and J usage is TRBJ2-3; possible D gene TRBD2, 5 bases. CDR1 and CDR2 from the germline V gene are SGHVS and FNYEAQ. The CDR3 contains 14 residues. The ends were cut back, 6 bases at V and 0 bases at J, with 10 bases in the middle. The CDR3 loop reads CASSHPGSTDTQYF. CDR3 DNA sequence: TGTGCCAGCAGTCACCCGGGGAGCACAGATACGCAGTATTTT.

The rearrangement uses TRBV20-1 and TRBJ2-7, with 9 bases that match TRBD1. The CDR3 has 12 amino acids. The germline V gene encodes CDR1 DFQATT and CDR2 SNEGSKA (reference sequence). Trimming cost V 5 bases and J 5 bases; bases outside gene matches: 4. The CDR3 protein is CSAEGDRDEQYV. CDR3 DNA: TGCAGTGCTGAAGGGGACAGGGACGAGCAGTACGTC.

This clonotype was recorded at least ten times. The chain combines TRBV20-1 with TRBJ1-1, with TRBD1 as a possible D gene (6 bases). CDR3 size: 17 residues. The V gene lost 1 base and the J gene lost 0 bases, with 18 bases spanning the gap. Germline CDR1 is DFQATT and CDR2 is SNEGSKA (reference sequence). For the CDR3, the DNA is TGCAGTGCTAGAGGTCCCGGGACATTCCTTATGAACACTGAAGCTTTCTTT. Protein: CSARGPGTFLMNTEAFF.

V gene TRBV7-2 combines with J gene TRBJ2-4; D ambiguous. Germline V gives CDR1 SGHTA, CDR2 FQGNSA. This CDR3 is built from 14 residues. Trimming pared 1 base from V and 5 bases from J, leaving 9 bases between. The CDR3 reads CASSLGPLQNIQYF. The CDR3, as DNA: TGTGCCAGCAGCTTAGGCCCTCTACAAAACATTCAGTACTTC.